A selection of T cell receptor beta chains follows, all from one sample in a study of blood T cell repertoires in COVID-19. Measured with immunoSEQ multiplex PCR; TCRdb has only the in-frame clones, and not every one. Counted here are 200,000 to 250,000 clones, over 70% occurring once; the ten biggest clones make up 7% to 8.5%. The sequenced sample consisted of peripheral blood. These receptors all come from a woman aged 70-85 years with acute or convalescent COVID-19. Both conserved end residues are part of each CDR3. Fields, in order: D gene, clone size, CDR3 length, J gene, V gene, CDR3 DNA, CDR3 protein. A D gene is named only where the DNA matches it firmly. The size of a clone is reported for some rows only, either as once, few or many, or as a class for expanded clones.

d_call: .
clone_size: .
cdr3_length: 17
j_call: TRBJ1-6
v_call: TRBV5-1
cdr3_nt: TGCGCCAGCCGTCGTAGTGTGGCAGGTGGCTATAATTCACCCCTCCACTTT
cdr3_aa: CASRRSVAGGYNSPLHF

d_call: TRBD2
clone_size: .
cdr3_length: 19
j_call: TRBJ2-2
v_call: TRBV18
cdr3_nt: TGTGCCAGCTCACCACGGTTGGTGACTAGCGCTCCGGGCACCGGGGAGCTGTTTTTT
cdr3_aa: CASSPRLVTSAPGTGELFF

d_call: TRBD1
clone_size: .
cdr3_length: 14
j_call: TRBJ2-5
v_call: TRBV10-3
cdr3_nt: TGTGCCATCAGTGAGTTCCAGGGGGCAGAGACCCAGTACTTC
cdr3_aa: CAISEFQGAETQYF

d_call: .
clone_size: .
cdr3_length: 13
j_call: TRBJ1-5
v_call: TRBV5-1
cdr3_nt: TGCGCCAGCAGTCCAGGGATGGATCAGCCCCAGCATTTT
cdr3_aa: CASSPGMDQPQHF

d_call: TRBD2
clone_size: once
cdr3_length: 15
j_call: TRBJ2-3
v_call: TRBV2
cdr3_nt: TGTGCCAGCAGTGAACTGCTAGCGGGGACAGATACGCAGTATTTT
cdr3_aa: CASSELLAGTDTQYF

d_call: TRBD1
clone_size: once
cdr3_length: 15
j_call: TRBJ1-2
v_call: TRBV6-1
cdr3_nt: TGTGCCAGCAGTGAACTAAGGGGGCGAATTCTTGGCTACACCTTC
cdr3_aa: CASSELRGRILGYTF

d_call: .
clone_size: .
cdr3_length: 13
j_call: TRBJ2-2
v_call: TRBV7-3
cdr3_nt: TGTGCCAGCGCACAGCTCCTCACCGGGGAGCTGTTTTTT
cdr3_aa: CASAQLLTGELFF

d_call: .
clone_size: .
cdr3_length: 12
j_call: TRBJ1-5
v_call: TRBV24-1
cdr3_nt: TGTGCCACCAGTGATTTTGGAGGTAGTCAGCATTTT
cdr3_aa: CATSDFGGSQHF

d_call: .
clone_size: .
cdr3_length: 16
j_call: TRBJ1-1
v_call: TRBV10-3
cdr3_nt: TGTGCCATCAGTGAGTCGTTGGGGGGTCTGAACACTGAAGCTTTCTTT
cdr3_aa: CAISESLGGLNTEAFF

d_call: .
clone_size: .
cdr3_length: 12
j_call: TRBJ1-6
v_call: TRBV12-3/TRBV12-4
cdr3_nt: TGTGCCAGCCGGACCGCGGGTTCTCCCCTCCACTTT
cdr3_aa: CASRTAGSPLHF

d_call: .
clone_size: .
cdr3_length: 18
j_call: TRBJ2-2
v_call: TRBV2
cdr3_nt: TGTGCCAGCAGTGAAGACCCAAGACTCACTTTGAACACCGGGGAGCTGTTTTTT
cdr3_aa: CASSEDPRLTLNTGELFF

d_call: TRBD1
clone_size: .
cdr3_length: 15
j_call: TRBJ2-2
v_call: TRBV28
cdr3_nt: TGTGCCACTCACTCCGGGACAGGGGGCACCGGGGAGCTGTTTTTT
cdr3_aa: CATHSGTGGTGELFF

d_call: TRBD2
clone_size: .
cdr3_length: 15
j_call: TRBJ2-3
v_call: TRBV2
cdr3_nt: TGTGCCAGCAGGCCCGAGCGGGGGTGGCGAGATACGCAGTATTTT
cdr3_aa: CASRPERGWRDTQYF

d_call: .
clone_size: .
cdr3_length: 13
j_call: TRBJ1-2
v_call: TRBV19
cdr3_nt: TGTGCCAGTAGTGAGACACCGTCCGGTGGCTACACCTTC
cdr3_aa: CASSETPSGGYTF

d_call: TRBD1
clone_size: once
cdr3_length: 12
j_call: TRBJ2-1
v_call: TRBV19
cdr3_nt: TGTGCCAGTAACGACAGGGGCTATGAGCAGTTCTTC
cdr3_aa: CASNDRGYEQFF

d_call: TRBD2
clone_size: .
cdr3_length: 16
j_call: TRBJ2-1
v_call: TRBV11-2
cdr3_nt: TGTGCCAGCAGCTTAGGGCGGGGGGGAAGTTTTAATGAGCAGTTCTTC
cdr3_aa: CASSLGRGGSFNEQFF

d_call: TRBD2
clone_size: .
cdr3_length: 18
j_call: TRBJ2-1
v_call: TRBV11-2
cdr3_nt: TGTGCCAGCCACGGAAGCGGGGGGGTCCTAAGCTCCTACAATGAGCAGTTCTTC
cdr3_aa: CASHGSGGVLSSYNEQFF

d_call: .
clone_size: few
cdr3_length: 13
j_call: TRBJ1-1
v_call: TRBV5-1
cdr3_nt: TGCGCCAGCAGCGCGGATTTGGGCACTGAAGCTTTCTTT
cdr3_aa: CASSADLGTEAFF

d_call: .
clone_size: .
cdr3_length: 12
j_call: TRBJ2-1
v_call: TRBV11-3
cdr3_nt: TGTGCCAGCAGCTTGGAGGGCACTGAGCAGTTCTTC
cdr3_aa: CASSLEGTEQFF

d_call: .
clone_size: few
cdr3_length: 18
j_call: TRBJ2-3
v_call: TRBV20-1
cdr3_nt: TGCAGTGCTAGTGGGGTCGGGGCGGGGAAGCCTAGCACAGATACGCAGTATTTT
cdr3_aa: CSASGVGAGKPSTDTQYF

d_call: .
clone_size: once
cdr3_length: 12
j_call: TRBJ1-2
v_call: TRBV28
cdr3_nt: TGTGCCAGCTTTCGACAGGATCATGGCTACACCTTC
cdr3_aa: CASFRQDHGYTF

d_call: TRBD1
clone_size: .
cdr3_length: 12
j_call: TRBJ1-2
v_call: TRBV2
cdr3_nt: TGTGCCAGCAGTGAACAGGGGGCAGGGTACACCTTC
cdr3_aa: CASSEQGAGYTF

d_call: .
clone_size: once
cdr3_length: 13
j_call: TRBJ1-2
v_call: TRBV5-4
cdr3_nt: TGTGCCAGCAGCTTAGACCAGGGCAATGGCTACACCTTC
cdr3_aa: CASSLDQGNGYTF

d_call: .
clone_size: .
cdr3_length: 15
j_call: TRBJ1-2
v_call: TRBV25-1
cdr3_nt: TGTGCCAGCATGGGTCGGGCAGGACAGTACTATGGCTACACCTTC
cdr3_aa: CASMGRAGQYYGYTF

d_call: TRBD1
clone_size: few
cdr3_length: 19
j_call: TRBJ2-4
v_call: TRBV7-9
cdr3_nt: TGTGCCAGCAGCTTAGTAAGGGGACAGGGCCCAGGGCGTAAAAACATTCAGTACTTC
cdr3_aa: CASSLVRGQGPGRKNIQYF

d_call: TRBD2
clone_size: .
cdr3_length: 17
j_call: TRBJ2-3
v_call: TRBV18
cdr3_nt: TGTGCCAGCTCACCACCGGGACTAGCGGGGGGTACAGATACGCAGTATTTT
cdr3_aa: CASSPPGLAGGTDTQYF

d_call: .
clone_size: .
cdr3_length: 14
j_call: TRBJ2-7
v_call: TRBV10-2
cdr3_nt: TGCGCCAGCAAATATAGTGCCAGGTCCTACGAGCAGTACTTC
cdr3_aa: CASKYSARSYEQYF

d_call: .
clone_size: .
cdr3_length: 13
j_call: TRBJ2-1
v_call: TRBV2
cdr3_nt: TGTGCCAGCAGTGAAGGCCGGGTTAATGAGCAGTTCTTC
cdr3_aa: CASSEGRVNEQFF

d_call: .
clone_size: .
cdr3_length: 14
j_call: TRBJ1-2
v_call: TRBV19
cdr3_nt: TGTGCCAGTCGGGGAATGGGCGGGGGCTATGGCTACACCTTC
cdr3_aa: CASRGMGGGYGYTF

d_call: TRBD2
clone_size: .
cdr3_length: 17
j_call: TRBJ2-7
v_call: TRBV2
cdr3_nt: TGTGCCAGCAGCCGCGGACTAGCGGGGGGCTCGACCTACGAGCAGTACTTC
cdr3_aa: CASSRGLAGGSTYEQYF

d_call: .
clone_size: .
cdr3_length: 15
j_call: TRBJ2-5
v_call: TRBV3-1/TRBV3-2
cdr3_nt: TGTGCCAGCAGCCAACCCCCCCTAGAGGGAGAGACCCAGTACTTC
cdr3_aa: CASSQPPLEGETQYF

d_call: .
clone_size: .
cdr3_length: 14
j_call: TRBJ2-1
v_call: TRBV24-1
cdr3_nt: TGTGCCACCAGTCTCGGGGGGCAAAGCGGTGAGCAGTTCTTC
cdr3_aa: CATSLGGQSGEQFF

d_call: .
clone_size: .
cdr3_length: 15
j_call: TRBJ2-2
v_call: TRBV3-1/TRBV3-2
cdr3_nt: TGTGCCAGCAGCCAAGTCAGGACGAACACCGGGGAGCTGTTTTTT
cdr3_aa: CASSQVRTNTGELFF

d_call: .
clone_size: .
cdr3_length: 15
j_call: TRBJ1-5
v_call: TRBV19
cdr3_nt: TGTGCCAGTAGCCCAGGACAAAGCGGCAATCAGCCCCAGCATTTT
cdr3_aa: CASSPGQSGNQPQHF

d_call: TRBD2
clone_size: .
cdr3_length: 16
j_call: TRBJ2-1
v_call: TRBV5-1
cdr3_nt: TGCGCCAGCAGCCCGACTAGCGGGGGTTCCTACAATGAGCAGTTCTTC
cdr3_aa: CASSPTSGGSYNEQFF

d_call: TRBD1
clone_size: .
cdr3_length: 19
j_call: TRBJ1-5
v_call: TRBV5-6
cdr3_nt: TGTGCCAGCAGCTCCCTAAAGGAAAGATACAGGGGTCGAAATCAGCCCCAGCATTTT
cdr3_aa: CASSSLKERYRGRNQPQHF

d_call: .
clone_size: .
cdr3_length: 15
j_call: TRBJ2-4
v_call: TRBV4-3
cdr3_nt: TGCGCCAGCAGCCCACAGCCGGAAGCCAAAAACATTCAGTACTTC
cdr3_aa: CASSPQPEAKNIQYF

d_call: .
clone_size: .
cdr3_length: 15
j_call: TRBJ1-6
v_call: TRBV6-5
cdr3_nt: TGTGCCAGCAGTTCCCCGGGAATACGGGATTCACCCCTCCACTTT
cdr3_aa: CASSSPGIRDSPLHF

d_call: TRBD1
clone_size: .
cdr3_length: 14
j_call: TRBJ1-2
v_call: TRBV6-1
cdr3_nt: TGTGCCAGCAGTGACAGGGGGCAGGGATATGGCTACACCTTC
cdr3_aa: CASSDRGQGYGYTF

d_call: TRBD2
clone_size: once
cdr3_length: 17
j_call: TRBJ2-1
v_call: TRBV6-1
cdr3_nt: TGTGCCAGCAGTGAAGCGGTACTAGCGGGAGAGTACAATGAGCAGTTCTTC
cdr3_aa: CASSEAVLAGEYNEQFF

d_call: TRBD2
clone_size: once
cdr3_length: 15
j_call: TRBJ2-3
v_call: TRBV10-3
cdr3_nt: TGTGCCACCAAAAGGACTAGCGGGGGGGCAGATACGCAGTATTTT
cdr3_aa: CATKRTSGGADTQYF

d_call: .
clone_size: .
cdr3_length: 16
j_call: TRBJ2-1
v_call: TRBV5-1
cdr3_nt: TGCGCCAGCAGCTTGGCGCGCTTGACGGGATACAATGAGCAGTTCTTC
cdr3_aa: CASSLARLTGYNEQFF

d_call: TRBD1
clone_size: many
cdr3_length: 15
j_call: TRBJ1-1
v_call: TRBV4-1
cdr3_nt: TGCGCCAGCAGCAGGGACAGGGGGTCGGTCACTGAAGCTTTCTTT
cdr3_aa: CASSRDRGSVTEAFF

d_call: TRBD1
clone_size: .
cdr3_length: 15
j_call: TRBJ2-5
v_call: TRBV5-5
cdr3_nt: TGTGCCAGCAGCTTGGCGACAGGGGGCTTCGAGACCCAGTACTTC
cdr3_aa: CASSLATGGFETQYF

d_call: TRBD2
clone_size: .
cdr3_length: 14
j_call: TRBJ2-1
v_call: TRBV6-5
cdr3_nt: TGTGCCAGCAGTTCGACTAGCGGATACAATGAGCAGTTCTTC
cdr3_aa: CASSSTSGYNEQFF

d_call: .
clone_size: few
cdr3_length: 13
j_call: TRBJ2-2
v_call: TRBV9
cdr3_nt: TGTGCCAGCGGGGGGGCATTCGCCGGGGAGCTGTTTTTT
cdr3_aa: CASGGAFAGELFF

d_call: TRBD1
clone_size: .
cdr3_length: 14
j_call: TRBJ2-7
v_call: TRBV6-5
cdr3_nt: TGTGCCAGCAGCCTCGACAGGGGACCATACGAGCAGTACTTC
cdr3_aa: CASSLDRGPYEQYF

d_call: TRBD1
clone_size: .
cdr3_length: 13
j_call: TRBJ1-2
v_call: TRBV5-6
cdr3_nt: TGTGCCAGCAGCTTGACAGGGGATTATGGCTACACCTTC
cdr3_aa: CASSLTGDYGYTF

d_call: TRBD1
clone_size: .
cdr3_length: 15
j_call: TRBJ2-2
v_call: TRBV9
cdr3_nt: TGTGCCAGCAGCTCGGGACAGACCAACAGCGGGGAGCTGTTTTTT
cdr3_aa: CASSSGQTNSGELFF

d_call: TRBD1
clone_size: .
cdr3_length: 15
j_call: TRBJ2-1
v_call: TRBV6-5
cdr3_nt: TGTGCCAGCAGTAAGGACAGGGAGAGTTACAATGAGCAGTTCTTC
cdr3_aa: CASSKDRESYNEQFF

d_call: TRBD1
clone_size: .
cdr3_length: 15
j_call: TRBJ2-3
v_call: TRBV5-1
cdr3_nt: TGCGCCAGCAGCTACCGGACAGGGGGCACAGATACGCAGTATTTT
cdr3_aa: CASSYRTGGTDTQYF

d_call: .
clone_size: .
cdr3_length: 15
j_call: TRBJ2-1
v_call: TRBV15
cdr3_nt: TGTGCCACCAGCAGCCCTAGGACTTCAAACAATGAGCAGTTCTTC
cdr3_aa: CATSSPRTSNNEQFF

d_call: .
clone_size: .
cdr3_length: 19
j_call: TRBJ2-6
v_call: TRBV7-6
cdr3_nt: TGTGCCAGCAGCCCCCGCTGGGGGCTAATAAACTCTGGGGCCAACGTCCTGACTTTC
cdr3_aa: CASSPRWGLINSGANVLTF

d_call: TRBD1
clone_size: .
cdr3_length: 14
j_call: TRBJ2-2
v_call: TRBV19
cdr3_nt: TGTGCCAGTAGGGACAGGGGAGGGACCGGGGAGCTGTTTTTT
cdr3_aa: CASRDRGGTGELFF

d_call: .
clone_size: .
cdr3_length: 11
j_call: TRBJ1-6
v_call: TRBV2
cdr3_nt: TGTGCCAGCAACATTAATTCACCCCTCCACTTT
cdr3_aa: CASNINSPLHF

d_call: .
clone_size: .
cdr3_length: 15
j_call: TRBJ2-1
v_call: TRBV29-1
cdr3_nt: TGCAGCGTTGTCGGGGGGCCCCTTGGGTACAATGAGCAGTTCTTC
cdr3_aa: CSVVGGPLGYNEQFF

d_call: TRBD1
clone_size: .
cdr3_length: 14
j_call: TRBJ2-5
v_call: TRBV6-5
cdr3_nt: TGTGCCAGCAGTTCACGGGACAGGGGGTGGACCCAGTACTTC
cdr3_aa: CASSSRDRGWTQYF

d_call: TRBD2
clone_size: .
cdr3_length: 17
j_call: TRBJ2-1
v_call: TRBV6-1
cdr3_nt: TGTGCCAGCAGTGAAGCCCCGGCTAGCGGGGGAAGGAATGAGCAGTTCTTC
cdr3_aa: CASSEAPASGGRNEQFF

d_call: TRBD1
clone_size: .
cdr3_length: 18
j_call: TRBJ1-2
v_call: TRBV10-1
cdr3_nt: TGCGCCAGCAGTGAGTCGATGATCCGGGACAGGGTAGGCTATGGCTACACCTTC
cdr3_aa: CASSESMIRDRVGYGYTF

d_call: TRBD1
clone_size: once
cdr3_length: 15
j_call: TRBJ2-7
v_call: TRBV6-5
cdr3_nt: TGTGCCAGCAGTTTCCGACAGGGGGCCACCTACGAGCAGTACTTC
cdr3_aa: CASSFRQGATYEQYF